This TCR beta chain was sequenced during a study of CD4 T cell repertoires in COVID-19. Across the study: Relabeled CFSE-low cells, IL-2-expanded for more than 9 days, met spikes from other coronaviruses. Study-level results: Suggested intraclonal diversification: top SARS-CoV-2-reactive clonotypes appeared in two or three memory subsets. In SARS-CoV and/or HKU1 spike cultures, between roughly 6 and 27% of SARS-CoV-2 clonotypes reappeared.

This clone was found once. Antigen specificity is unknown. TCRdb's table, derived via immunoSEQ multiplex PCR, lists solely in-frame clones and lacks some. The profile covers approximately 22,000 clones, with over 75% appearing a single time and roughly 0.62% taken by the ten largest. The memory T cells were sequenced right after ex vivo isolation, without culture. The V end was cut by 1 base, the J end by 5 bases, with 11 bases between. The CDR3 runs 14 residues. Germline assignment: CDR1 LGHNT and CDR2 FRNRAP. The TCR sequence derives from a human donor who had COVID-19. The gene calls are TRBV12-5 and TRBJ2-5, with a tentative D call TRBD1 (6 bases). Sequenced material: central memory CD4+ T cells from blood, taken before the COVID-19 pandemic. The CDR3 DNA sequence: TGTGCTAGTGGTTTGGGAGACAGGCTGGAGACCCAGTACTTC. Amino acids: CASGLGDRLETQYF.